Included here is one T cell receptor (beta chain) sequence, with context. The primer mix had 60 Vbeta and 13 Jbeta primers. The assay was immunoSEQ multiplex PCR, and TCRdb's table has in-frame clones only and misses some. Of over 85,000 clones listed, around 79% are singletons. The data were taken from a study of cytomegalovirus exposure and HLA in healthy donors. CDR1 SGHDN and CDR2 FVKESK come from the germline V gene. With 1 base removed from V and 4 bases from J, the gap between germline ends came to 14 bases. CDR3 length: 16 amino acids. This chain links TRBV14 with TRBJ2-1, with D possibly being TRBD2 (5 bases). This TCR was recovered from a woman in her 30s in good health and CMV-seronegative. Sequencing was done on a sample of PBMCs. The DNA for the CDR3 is TGTGCCAGCAGCCAAGGACTACCCATGAAATACAATGAGCAGTTCTTC. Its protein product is CASSQGLPMKYNEQFF. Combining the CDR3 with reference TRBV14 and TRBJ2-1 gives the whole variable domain EAGVTQFPSHSVIEKGQTVTLRCDPISGHDNLYWYRRVMGKEIKFLLHFVKESKQDESGMPNNRFLAERTGGTYSTLKVQPAELEDSGVYFCASSQGLPMKYNEQFFGPGTRLTVL.